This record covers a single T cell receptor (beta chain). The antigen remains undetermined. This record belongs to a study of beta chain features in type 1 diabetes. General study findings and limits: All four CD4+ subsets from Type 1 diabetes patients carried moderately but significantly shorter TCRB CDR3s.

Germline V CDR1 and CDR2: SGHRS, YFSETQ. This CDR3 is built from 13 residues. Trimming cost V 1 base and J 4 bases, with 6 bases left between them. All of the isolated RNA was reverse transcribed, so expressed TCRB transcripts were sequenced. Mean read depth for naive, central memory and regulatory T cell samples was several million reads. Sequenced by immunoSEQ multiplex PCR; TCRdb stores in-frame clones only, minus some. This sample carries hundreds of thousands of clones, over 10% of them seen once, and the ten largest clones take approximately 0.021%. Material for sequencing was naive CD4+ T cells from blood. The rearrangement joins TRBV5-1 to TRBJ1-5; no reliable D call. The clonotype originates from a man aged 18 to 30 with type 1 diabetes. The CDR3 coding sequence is TGCGCCAGCAGCTTGACTGTTAATCAGCCCCAGCATTTT. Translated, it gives CASSLTVNQPQHF.